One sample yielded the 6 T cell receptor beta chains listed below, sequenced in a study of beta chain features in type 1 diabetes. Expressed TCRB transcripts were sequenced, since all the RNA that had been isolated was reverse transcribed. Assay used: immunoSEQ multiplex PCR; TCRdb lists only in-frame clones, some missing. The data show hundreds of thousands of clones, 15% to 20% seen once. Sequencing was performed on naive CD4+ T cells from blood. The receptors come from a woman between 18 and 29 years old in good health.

As DNA, the CDR3 is TGTGCCAGCAGCTTACGTCAGGCCATGAACACTGAAGCTTTCTTT. Translating gives CASSLRQAMNTEAFF. The genes are TRBV7-2 and TRBJ1-1; the D is unclear. The ends were cut back, 2 bases at V and 0 bases at J, with 10 bases in the middle. This CDR3 contains 15 residues. Germline V gene data show CDR1 as SGHTA and CDR2 as FQGNSA.

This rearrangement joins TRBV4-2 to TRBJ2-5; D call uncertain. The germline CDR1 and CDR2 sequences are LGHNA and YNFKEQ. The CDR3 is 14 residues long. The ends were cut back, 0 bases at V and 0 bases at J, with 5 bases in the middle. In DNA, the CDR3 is TGTGCCAGCAGCCAAGATTCTAACCAAGAGACCCAGTACTTC. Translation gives CASSQDSNQETQYF.

DNA of the CDR3: TGTGCCAGCAGGGGCACTGAAGCTTTCTTT. Translated: CASRGTEAFF. This chain connects TRBV7-6 to TRBJ1-1; D ambiguous. CDR3 length: 10 amino acids. CDR1 is SGHVS and CDR2 is FNYEAQ in the germline V gene. V gave up 6 bases and J gave up 4 bases, with 3 bases separating them.

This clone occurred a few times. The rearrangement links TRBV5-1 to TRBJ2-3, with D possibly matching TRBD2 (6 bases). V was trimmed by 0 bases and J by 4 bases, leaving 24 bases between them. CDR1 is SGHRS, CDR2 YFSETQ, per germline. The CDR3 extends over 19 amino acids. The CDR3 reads CASSLAFAIGTLAADTQYF. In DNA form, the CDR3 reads TGCGCCAGCAGCTTGGCCTTTGCAATCGGGACTCTCGCCGCAGATACGCAGTATTTT. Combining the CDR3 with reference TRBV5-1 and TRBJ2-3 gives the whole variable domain KAGVTQTPRYLIKTRGQQVTLSCSPISGHRSVSWYQQTPGQGLQFLFEYFSETQRNKGNFPGRFSGRQFSNSRSEMNVSTLELGDSALYLCASSLAFAIGTLAADTQYFGPGTRLTVL.

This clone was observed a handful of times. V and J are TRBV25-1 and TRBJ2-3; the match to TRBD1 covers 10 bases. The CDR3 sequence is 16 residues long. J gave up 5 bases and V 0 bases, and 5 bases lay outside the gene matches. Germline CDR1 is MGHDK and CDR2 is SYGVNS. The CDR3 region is CASSEYGGQGRDTQYF. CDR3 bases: TGTGCCAGCAGTGAATATGGGGGACAGGGGAGAGATACGCAGTATTTT.

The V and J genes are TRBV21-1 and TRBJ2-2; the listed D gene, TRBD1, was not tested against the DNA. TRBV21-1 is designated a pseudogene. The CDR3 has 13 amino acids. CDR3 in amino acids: CASSTNNTGELFF. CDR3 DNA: TGTGCCAGCAGCACAAATAACACCGGGGAGCTGTTTTTT.